The subject of this entry is one T cell receptor beta chain. This specimen comes from a study of T-cell reconstitution after alpha-beta-depleted transplantation in children. The CDR3 is made up of 14 amino acids. The germline V gene encodes CDR1 MGHRA and CDR2 YSYEKL. Trimming took 1 base from V and 5 from J, leaving 10 bases between them. Researchers prepared the TCRbeta library using unique molecular identifiers, the study reports. Each CDR3 protein gets one entry after TCRdb re-called the PCR reads with MiXCR. The sample includes about 400,000 distinct CDR3 sequences, roughly 22% seen only once; the top ten take around 4%.

This chain uses TRBV4-1 with TRBJ2-3; D call uncertain. Sequenced here: PBMCs from the stem cell graft donor, sampled from the stem cell graft. The sequence derives from a human donor who donated a stem cell graft to a child with acute myeloid leukemia. In DNA form, the CDR3 reads TGCGCCAGCAGCCAAGTCGCAGATCTAGATACGCAGTATTTT. Its translation: CASSQVADLDTQYF.